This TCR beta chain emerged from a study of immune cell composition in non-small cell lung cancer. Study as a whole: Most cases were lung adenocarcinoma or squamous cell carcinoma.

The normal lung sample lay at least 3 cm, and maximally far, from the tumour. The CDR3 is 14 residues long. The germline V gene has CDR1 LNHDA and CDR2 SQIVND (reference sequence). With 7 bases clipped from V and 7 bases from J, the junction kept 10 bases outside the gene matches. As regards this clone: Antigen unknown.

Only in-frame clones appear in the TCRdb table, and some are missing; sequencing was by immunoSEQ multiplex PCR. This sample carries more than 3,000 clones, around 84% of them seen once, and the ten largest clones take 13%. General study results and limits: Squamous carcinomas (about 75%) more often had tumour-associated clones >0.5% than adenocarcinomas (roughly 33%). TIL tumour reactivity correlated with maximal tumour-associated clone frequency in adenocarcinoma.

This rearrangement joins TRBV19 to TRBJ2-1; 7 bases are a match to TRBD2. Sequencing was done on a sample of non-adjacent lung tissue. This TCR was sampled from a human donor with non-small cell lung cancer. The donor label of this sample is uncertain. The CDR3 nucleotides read TGTGCCAGTAAGCGGGACTCCCCGGGTAATGAGCAGTTCTTC. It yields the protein CASKRDSPGNEQFF.